One sample yielded the 4 T cell receptor beta chains listed below, sequenced in a study of spatial heterogeneity in lung cancer. Whole-study findings and limits: One measure, the expanded intratumoral alpha and beta TCR count, tracked tumor mutation counts.

Sample time point: sample taken at primary tumor resection. MiXCR, applied by TCRdb to the 5' RACE reads, yields one record per CDR3 protein. The sample has about 27,000 distinct CDR3 sequences; approximately 7% are singletons. These receptors are not linked to any known antigen. The material was lung tumor tissue, obtained at surgery. All receptors come from a male donor with early-stage non-small cell lung cancer.

This clonotype rates as medium-sized (0.01 to 0.1%). The V call is TRBV14, the J call TRBJ1-1; D uncertain. Trimming shortened V by 1 base and J by 3 bases, and 9 bases separated the two germline ends. The CDR3 runs to 14 residues. Germline CDR1 is SGHDN and CDR2 is FVKESK. The CDR3 DNA sequence: TGTGCCAGCAGCCAAGGATGGCCGGACACTGAAGCTTTCTTT. This codes for CASSQGWPDTEAFF. The full variable domain, completed using reference TRBV14 and TRBJ1-1, is EAGVTQFPSHSVIEKGQTVTLRCDPISGHDNLYWYRRVMGKEIKFLLHFVKESKQDESGMPNNRFLAERTGGTYSTLKVQPAELEDSGVYFCASSQGWPDTEAFFGQGTRLTVV.

This clonotype was seen many times. This chain joins TRBV7-7 and TRBJ2-5; TRBD2 aligns across 8 bases. Germline V gene data show CDR1 as SSHAT and CDR2 as FNYEAQ (reference sequence). The CDR3 has 15 residues. Trimming took 3 bases from V and 5 from J; bases not matched to a gene: 8. The CDR3 is CASSFIDSGGETQYF. In DNA, the CDR3 is TGTGCCAGCAGCTTCATCGATTCGGGAGGGGAGACCCAGTACTTC.

The V and J genes are TRBV7-6 and TRBJ1-5; no firm D call. Trimming pared 5 bases from V and 1 base from J, leaving 15 bases between. Germline-derived CDR1 and CDR2 are SGHVS and FNYEAQ. This CDR3 comprises 16 residues. CDR3 amino acids: CASSPGLSQSNQPQHF. CDR3 DNA sequence: TGTGCCAGCAGCCCCGGCCTCAGTCAAAGCAATCAGCCCCAGCATTTT.

This clonotype was detected ten times or more. The rearrangement links TRBV5-1 to TRBJ2-7; either TRBD1 or TRBD2 may fit D (5 bases each). The CDR3 contains 12 residues. Germline V CDR1 and CDR2: SGHRS, YFSETQ. V was shortened by 0 bases and J by 6 bases, with 7 bases between the two germline ends. The CDR3 is CASSLERGEQYF. The CDR3 region has the DNA TGCGCCAGCAGCTTGGAGAGGGGCGAGCAGTACTTC.